The rows below give T cell receptor beta chains drawn from one sample of a study of blood T cell repertoires in COVID-19. The repertoire was sequenced with immunoSEQ multiplex PCR; TCRdb's copy has only in-frame clones and lacks some. The table includes around 420,000 clones, 88% detected once. Sequencing was done on a sample of PBMCs or T cells enriched from blood (not recorded which). The receptor source for this set is a woman in her thirties or forties with acute COVID-19. The CDR3 runs from the conserved cysteine through the conserved F or W. A D gene is named only where the DNA matches it firmly. Rows give clone size only sometimes, using once, few, many, or a class for an expanded clone.

d_gene | j_gene | abundance | v_gene | CDR3nt | CDR3aa
TRBD1 | TRBJ1-5 | . | TRBV19 | TGTGCCAGTAGTATGTGGGGACAGGGATCAAATCAGCCCCAGCATTTT | CASSMWGQGSNQPQHF
TRBD2 | TRBJ2-5 | . | TRBV5-4 | TGTGCCAGCAGCCAGACTAGCGGGGAAGAGACCCAGTACTTC | CASSQTSGEETQYF
TRBD1 | TRBJ2-7 | . | TRBV2 | TGTGCCAGCAGTGGCCAGACAAAACAGGGGTCCGTGCAGTACTTC | CASSGQTKQGSVQYF
TRBD1 | TRBJ1-4 | . | TRBV10-2 | TGCGCCAGCAGTGACAGGGGGCGGGATGAAAAACTGTTTTTT | CASSDRGRDEKLFF
. | TRBJ2-5 | . | TRBV15 | TGTGCCACCAGCAGAGCCCACTCCCGGGAGACCCAGTACTTC | CATSRAHSRETQYF
TRBD1 | TRBJ1-2 | . | TRBV27 | TGTGCCAGCAGTTTAAATTCCGGGACAGGGATAAACTATGGCTACACCTTC | CASSLNSGTGINYGYTF
TRBD1 | TRBJ2-7 | . | TRBV4-1 | TGCGCCAGCAGCCACCCTGGGACAGCCTACGAGCAGTACTTC | CASSHPGTAYEQYF
TRBD2 | TRBJ2-5 | . | TRBV7-7 | TGTGCCAGCAGCTTAGGTAGCGGGGATTTAGAGACCCAGTACTTC | CASSLGSGDLETQYF
TRBD2 | TRBJ2-3 | . | TRBV3-1/TRBV3-2 | TGTGCCAGCAGCCGCGGACCAGCGGGGGAAGATACGCAGTATTTT | CASSRGPAGEDTQYF
. | TRBJ2-1 | . | TRBV3-1/TRBV3-2 | TGTGCCAGCAGCCTCGGGTGGAAGCAGTTCTTC | CASSLGWKQFF
. | TRBJ1-2 | few | TRBV6-6 | TGTGCCAGCAGTCGACTCCCGGGACATAAACCGACTACTTATGGCTACACCTTC | CASSRLPGHKPTTYGYTF
TRBD1 | TRBJ1-1 | . | TRBV11-2 | TGTGCCAGCAGGGGTCCCGGGACAGGGATGAACACTGAAGCTTTCTTT | CASRGPGTGMNTEAFF
. | TRBJ1-2 | . | TRBV6-2/TRBV6-3 | TGTGCCAGCAGTTACTCGAGGTCCGCGGGGAACTACACCTTC | CASSYSRSAGNYTF
. | TRBJ1-1 | . | TRBV2 | TGTGCCAGCAGTGAAACTACCTATGAAGCTTTCTTT | CASSETTYEAFF
. | TRBJ2-3 | . | TRBV29-1 | TGCAGCGTTGAAGATCTAGGGGACACCAGGTTTACGCAGTATTTT | CSVEDLGDTRFTQYF
. | TRBJ1-1 | once | TRBV12-3/TRBV12-4 | TGTGCCAGCAGTCGTGGCAGGGGAACTGAAGCTTTCTTT | CASSRGRGTEAFF
TRBD1 | TRBJ1-6 | . | TRBV5-6 | TGTGCCAGCAGTAACGGACAGGGCACATCACCCCTCCACTTT | CASSNGQGTSPLHF
. | TRBJ2-2 | . | TRBV4-1 | TGCGCCAGCAGCCCACAGGAGAACACCGGGGAGCTGTTTTTT | CASSPQENTGELFF
TRBD2 | TRBJ2-3 | many | TRBV4-1 | TGCGCCAGCAGCCAAGAGGGCGGGGGGACTACAGATACGCAGTATTTT | CASSQEGGGTTDTQYF
. | TRBJ1-1 | once | TRBV10-3 | TGTGCCATCAGTCCGACAGGCACGAACACTGAAGCTTTCTTT | CAISPTGTNTEAFF
TRBD1 | TRBJ1-6 | . | TRBV5-1 | TGCGCCAGCAGCAGGGACAGGGACCAATCACCCCTCCACTTT | CASSRDRDQSPLHF
TRBD1 | TRBJ2-7 | . | TRBV5-4 | TGTGCCAGCAGCTTGGAGTCCTTCGGGACAGGGGTCTCCGAGCAGTACTTC | CASSLESFGTGVSEQYF
. | TRBJ1-1 | . | TRBV19 | TGTGCCAGTAACAGGGATATGAACACTGAAGCTTTCTTT | CASNRDMNTEAFF
TRBD1 | TRBJ2-7 | . | TRBV11-2 | TGTGCCAGCAGCTTAGAAGTGGCTGACAGGGTCGAGGACGAGCAGTACTTC | CASSLEVADRVEDEQYF
. | TRBJ2-5 | . | TRBV7-9 | TGTGCCAGCAGCTTAGCAGAGGACATTCAAGAGACCCAGTACTTC | CASSLAEDIQETQYF
. | TRBJ2-1 | . | TRBV11-2 | TGTGCCAGCAGCCCCCCAGGGTGGAACAATGAGCAGTTCTTC | CASSPPGWNNEQFF
TRBD1 | TRBJ2-2 | . | TRBV30 | TGTGCCTGGAGCAAACCGGGACAGACTAACACCGGGGAGCTGTTTTTT | CAWSKPGQTNTGELFF
. | TRBJ2-3 | once | TRBV7-9 | TGTGCCAGCAGCTTAGAACAAACCGTGAACACAGATACGCAGTATTTT | CASSLEQTVNTDTQYF
TRBD1 | TRBJ1-1 | few | TRBV5-1 | TGCGCCAGCAGCCCGGGGACAGGACATACTGAAGCTTTCTTT | CASSPGTGHTEAFF
. | TRBJ2-2 | . | TRBV10-1 | TGCGCCAGCACTCGAACCGGGGCCGGGGAGCTGTTTTTT | CASTRTGAGELFF
TRBD1 | TRBJ1-1 | once | TRBV19 | TGTGCCAGTGGGACCCGACAGGGGAACACTGAAGCTTTCTTT | CASGTRQGNTEAFF
. | TRBJ1-4 | . | TRBV10-3 | TGTGCCATCAGTGATACCGGGGGGATTTACGAAAAACTGTTTTTT | CAISDTGGIYEKLFF
TRBD1 | TRBJ2-1 | . | TRBV24-1 | TGTGCCACCAGTGACCCCGGGACAGGGGGCTTTTCCGGTGAGCAGTTCTTC | CATSDPGTGGFSGEQFF
TRBD2 | TRBJ2-1 | few | TRBV10-3 | TGTGCCACCTTAGCGGGGCATACCTACAATGAGCAGTTCTTC | CATLAGHTYNEQFF